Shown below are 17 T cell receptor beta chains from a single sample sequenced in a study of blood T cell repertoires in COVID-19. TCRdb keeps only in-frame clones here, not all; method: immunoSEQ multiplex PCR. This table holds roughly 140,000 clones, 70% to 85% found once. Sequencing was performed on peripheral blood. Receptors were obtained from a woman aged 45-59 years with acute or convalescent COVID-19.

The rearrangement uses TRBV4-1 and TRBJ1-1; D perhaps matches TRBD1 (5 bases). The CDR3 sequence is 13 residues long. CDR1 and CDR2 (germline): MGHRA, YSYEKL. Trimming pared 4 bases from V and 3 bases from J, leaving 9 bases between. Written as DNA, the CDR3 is TGCGCCAGCAGCCGGAAGACAGACACTGAAGCTTTCTTT. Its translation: CASSRKTDTEAFF.

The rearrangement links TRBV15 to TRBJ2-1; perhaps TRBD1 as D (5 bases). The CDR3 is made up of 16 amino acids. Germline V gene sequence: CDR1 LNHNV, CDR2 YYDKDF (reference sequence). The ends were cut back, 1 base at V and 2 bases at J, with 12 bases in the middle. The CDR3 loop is CATSRGGQGPYNEQFF. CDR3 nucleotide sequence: TGTGCCACCAGCAGAGGTGGCCAGGGCCCCTACAATGAGCAGTTCTTC.

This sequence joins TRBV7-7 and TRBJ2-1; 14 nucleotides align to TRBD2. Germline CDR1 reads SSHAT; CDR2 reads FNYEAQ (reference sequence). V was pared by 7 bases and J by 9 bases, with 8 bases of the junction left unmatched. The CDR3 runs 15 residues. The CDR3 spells CASIGTSGSYSEQFF. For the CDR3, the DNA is TGTGCCAGCATCGGGACTAGCGGGAGTTATAGTGAGCAGTTCTTC.

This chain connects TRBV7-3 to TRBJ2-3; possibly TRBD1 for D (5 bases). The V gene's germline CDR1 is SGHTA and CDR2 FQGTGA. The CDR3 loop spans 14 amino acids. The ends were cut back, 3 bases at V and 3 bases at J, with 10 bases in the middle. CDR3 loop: CASSFRAGTDTQYF. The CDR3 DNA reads TGTGCCAGCAGCTTTCGGGCAGGGACAGATACGCAGTATTTT.

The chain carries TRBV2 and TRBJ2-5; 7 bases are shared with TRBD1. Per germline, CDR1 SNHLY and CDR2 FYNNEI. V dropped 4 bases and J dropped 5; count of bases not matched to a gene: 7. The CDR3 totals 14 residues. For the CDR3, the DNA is TGTGCCAGCAGTGTTGGGGGCAGGGGGGAGACCCAGTACTTC. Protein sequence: CASSVGGRGETQYF.

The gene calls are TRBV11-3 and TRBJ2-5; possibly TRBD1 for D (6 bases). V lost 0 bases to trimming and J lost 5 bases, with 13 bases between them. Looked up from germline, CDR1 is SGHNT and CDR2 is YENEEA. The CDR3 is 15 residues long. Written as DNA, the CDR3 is TGTGCCAGCAGCTTAGATCCCACAGGGTTCGAGACCCAGTACTTC. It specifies CASSLDPTGFETQYF. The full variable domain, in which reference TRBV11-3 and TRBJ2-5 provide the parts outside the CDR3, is EAGVVQSPRYKIIEKKQPVAFWCNPISGHNTLYWYLQNLGQGPELLIRYENEEAVDDSQLPKDRFSAERLKGVDSTLKIQPAELGDSAVYLCASSLDPTGFETQYFGPGTRLLVL.

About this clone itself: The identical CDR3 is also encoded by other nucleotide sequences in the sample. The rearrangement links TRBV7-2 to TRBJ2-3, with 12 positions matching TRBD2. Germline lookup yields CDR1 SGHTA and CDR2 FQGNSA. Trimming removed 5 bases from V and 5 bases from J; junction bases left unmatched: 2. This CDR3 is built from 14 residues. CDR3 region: CASSAGLAGDTQYF. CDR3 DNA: TGTGCCAGCAGCGCGGGACTAGCGGGAGATACGCAGTATTTT.

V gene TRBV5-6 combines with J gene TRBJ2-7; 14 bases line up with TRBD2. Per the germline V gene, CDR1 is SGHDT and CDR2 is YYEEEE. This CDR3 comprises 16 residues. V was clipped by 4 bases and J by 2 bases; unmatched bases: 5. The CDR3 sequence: CASSGTSGSMAYEQYF. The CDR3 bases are TGTGCCAGCAGCGGGACTAGCGGGAGTATGGCCTACGAGCAGTACTTC.

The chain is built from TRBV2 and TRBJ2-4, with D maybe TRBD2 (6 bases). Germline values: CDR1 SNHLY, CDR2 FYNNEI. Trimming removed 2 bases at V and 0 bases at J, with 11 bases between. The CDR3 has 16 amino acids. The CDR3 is CASSENWRGAKNIQYF. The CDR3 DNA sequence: TGTGCCAGCAGTGAAAACTGGCGGGGAGCCAAAAACATTCAGTACTTC. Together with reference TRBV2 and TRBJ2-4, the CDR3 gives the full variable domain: EPEVTQTPSHQVTQMGQEVILRCVPISNHLYFYWYRQILGQKVEFLVSFYNNEISEKSEIFDDQFSVERPDGSNFTLKIRSTKLEDSAMYFCASSENWRGAKNIQYFGAGTRLSVL.

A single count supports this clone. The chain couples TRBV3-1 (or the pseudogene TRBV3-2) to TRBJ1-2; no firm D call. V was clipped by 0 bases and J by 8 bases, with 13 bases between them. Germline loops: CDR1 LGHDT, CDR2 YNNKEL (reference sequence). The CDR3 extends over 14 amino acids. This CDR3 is CASSQEWQREGYTF. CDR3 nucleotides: TGTGCCAGCAGCCAAGAATGGCAGAGGGAGGGCTACACCTTC.

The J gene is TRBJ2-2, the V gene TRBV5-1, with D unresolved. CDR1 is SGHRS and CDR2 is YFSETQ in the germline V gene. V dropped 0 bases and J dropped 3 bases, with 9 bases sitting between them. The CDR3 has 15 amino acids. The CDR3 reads CASSLGPPDTGELFF. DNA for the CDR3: TGCGCCAGCAGCTTGGGTCCCCCCGACACCGGGGAGCTGTTTTTT. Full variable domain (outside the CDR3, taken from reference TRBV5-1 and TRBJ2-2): KAGVTQTPRYLIKTRGQQVTLSCSPISGHRSVSWYQQTPGQGLQFLFEYFSETQRNKGNFPGRFSGRQFSNSRSEMNVSTLELGDSALYLCASSLGPPDTGELFFGEGSRLTVL.

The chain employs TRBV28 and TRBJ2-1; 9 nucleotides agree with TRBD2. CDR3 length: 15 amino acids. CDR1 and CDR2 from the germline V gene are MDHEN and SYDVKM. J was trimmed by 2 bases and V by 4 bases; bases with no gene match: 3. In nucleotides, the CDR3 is TGTGCCAGCAGTTACCCTAGCGGGACCTACAATGAGCAGTTCTTC. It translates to CASSYPSGTYNEQFF.

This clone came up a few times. This CDR3 reads CASSTRDRSSYEQYF. CDR3 nucleotide sequence: TGTGCCAGTAGTACCCGGGACAGATCCTCCTACGAGCAGTACTTC. The genes are TRBV19 and TRBJ2-7, with TRBD1 matching 7 bases. Germline V lookup: CDR1 LNHDA, CDR2 SQIVND (reference sequence). J gave up 0 bases and V 4 bases, and 6 bases lay outside the gene matches. The CDR3 loop spans 15 amino acids.

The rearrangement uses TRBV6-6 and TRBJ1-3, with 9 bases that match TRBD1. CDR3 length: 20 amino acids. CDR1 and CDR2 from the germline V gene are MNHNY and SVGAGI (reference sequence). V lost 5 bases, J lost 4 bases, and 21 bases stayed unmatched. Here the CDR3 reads CASSPRWGTGRLALGNTIYF. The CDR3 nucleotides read TGTGCCAGCAGTCCAAGATGGGGGACAGGGAGGCTAGCTCTGGGAAACACCATATATTTT.

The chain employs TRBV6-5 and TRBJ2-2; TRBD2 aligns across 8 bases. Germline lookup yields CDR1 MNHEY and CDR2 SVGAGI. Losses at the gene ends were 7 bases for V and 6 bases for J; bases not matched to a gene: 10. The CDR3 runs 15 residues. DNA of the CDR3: TGTGCCAGCACTGTTGGGACTAGATTGTCCGGGGAGCTGTTTTTT. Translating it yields CASTVGTRLSGELFF.

In DNA form, the CDR3 reads TGTGCCAGCTCACAGTCCAGGGGGATCAGCTCCTACAATGAGCAGTTCTTC. Protein product: CASSQSRGISSYNEQFF. The rearrangement joins TRBV18 to TRBJ2-1; TRBD1 matches at 7 bases. Losses at the gene ends were 4 bases for V and 0 bases for J; bases not matched to a gene: 9. The CDR3 extends over 17 amino acids. CDR1 and CDR2 (germline): KGHSH, LQKENI.

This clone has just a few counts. The CDR3 DNA reads TGTGCCAGCAGCGTAGCCCAATCGAACACCGGGGAGCTGTTTTTT. Amino acids: CASSVAQSNTGELFF. The rearrangement uses TRBV9 and TRBJ2-2; no clear D gene. With 0 bases removed from V and 0 bases from J, the gap between germline ends came to 6 bases. The CDR3 spans 15 residues. From germline, CDR1 is SGDLS and CDR2 YYNGEE. Full variable domain (remainder filled in from reference TRBV9 and TRBJ2-2): DSGVTQTPKHLITATGQRVTLRCSPRSGDLSVYWYQQSLDQGLQFLIQYYNGEERAKGNILERFSAQQFPDLHSELNLSSLELGDSALYFCASSVAQSNTGELFFGEGSRLTVL.